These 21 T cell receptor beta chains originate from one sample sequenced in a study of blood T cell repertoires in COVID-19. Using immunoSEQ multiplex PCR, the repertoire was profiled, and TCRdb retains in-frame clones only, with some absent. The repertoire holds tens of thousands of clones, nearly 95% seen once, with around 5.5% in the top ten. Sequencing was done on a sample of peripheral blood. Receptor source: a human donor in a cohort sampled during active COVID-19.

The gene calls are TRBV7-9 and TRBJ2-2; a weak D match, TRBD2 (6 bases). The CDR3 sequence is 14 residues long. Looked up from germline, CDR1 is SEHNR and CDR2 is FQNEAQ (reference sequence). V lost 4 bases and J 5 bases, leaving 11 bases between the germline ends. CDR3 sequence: CASSSPAGTGELFF. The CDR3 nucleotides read TGTGCCAGCAGCTCACCAGCGGGTACCGGGGAGCTGTTTTTT.

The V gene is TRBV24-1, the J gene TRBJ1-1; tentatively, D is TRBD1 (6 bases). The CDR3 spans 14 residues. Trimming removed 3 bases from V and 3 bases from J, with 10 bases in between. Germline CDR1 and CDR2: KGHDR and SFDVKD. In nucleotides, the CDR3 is TGTGCCACCAGTGATCCGACAGGCGACACTGAAGCTTTCTTT. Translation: CATSDPTGDTEAFF.

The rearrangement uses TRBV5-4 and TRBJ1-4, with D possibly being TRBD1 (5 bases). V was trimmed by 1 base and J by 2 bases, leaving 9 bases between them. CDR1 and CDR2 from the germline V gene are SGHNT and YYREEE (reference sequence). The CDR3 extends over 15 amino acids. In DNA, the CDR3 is TGTGCCAGCAGCTTGATTGGGACTACTAATGAAAAACTGTTTTTT. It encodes CASSLIGTTNEKLFF.

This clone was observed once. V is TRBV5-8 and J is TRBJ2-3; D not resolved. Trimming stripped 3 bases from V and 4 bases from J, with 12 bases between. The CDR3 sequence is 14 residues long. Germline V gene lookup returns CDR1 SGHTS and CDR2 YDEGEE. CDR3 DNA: TGTGCCAGCAGCTCGGTACCCGGAGCAGATACGCAGTATTTT. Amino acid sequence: CASSSVPGADTQYF.

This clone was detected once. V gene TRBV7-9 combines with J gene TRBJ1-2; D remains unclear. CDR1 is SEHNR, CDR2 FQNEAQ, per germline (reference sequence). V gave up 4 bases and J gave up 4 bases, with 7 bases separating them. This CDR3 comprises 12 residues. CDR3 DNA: TGTGCCAGCAGCTCCAGCGGCTATGGCTACACCTTC. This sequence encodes CASSSSGYGYTF.

In DNA, the CDR3 is TGTGCCTGGGGAAGGGGGACCACTGAAGCTTTCTTT. It is translated as CAWGRGTTEAFF. V usage is TRBV30 and J usage is TRBJ1-1; weak D call: TRBD1 (6 bases). This CDR3 is 12 amino acids long. Germline assignment: CDR1 GTSNPN and CDR2 SVGIG (reference sequence). V dropped 5 bases and J dropped 4 bases, with 11 bases sitting between them. Looking up the rest from reference TRBV30 and TRBJ1-1 gives the full variable domain: SQTIHQWPATLVQPVGSPLSLECTVEGTSNPNLYWYRQAAGRGLQLLFYSVGIGQISSEVPQNLSASRPQDRQFILSSKKLLLSDSGFYLCAWGRGTTEAFFGQGTRLTVV.

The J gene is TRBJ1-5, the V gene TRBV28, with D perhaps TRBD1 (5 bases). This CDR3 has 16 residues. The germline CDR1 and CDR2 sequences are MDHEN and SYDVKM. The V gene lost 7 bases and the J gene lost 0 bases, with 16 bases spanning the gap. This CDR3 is CASIGVLPYSNQPQHF. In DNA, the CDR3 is TGTGCCAGCATAGGGGTACTTCCTTATAGCAATCAGCCCCAGCATTTT.

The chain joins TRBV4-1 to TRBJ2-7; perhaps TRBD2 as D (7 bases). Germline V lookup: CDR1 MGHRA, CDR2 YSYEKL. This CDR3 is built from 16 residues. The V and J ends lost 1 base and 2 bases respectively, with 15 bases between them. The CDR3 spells CASSQGGAGAPYEQYF. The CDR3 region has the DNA TGCGCCAGCAGCCAAGGAGGCGCGGGGGCCCCCTACGAGCAGTACTTC.

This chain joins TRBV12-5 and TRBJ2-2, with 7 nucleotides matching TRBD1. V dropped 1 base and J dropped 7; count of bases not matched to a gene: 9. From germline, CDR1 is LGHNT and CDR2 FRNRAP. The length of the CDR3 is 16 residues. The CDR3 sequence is CASGLAQGVLGGELFF. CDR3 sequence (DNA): TGTGCTAGTGGTTTGGCTCAGGGGGTCTTAGGCGGGGAGCTGTTTTTT.

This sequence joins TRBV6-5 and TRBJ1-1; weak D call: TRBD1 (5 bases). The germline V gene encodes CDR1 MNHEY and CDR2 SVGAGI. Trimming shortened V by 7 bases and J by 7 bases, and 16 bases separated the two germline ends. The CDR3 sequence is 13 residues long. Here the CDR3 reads CASIPRGVGEAFF. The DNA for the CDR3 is TGTGCCAGCATCCCTCGGGGGGTTGGTGAAGCTTTCTTT.

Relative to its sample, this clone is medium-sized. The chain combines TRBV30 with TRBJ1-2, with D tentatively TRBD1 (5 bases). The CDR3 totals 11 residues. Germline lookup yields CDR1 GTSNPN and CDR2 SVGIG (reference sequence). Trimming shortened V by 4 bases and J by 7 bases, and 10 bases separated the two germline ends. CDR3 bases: TGTGCCTGGACCCAGGGAGGTGGCTACACCTTC. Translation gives CAWTQGGGYTF.

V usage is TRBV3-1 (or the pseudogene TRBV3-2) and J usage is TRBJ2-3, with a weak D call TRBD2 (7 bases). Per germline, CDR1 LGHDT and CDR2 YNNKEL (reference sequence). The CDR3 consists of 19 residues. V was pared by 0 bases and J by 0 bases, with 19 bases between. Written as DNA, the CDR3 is TGTGCCAGCAGCCAAGATACGGGAGCGGGGACAACTAGCACAGATACGCAGTATTTT. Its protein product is CASSQDTGAGTTSTDTQYF.

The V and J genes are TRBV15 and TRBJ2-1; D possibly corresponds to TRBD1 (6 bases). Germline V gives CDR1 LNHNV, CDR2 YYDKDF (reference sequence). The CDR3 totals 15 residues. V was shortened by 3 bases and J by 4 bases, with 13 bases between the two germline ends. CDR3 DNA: TGTGCCACCAGCAGGTACAGGGTTGGATACAATGAGCAGTTCTTC. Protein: CATSRYRVGYNEQFF. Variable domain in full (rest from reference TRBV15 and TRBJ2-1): DAMVIQNPRYQVTQFGKPVTLSCSQTLNHNVMYWYQQKSSQAPKLLFHYYDKDFNNEADTPDNFQSRRPNTSFCFLDIRSPGLGDTAMYLCATSRYRVGYNEQFFGPGTRLTVL.

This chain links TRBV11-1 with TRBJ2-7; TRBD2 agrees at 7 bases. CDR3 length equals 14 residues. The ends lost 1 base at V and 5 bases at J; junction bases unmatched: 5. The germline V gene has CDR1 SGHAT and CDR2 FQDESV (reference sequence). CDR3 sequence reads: CASSLGTSSNEQYF. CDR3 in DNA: TGTGCCAGCAGCTTAGGGACTAGTAGCAACGAGCAGTACTTC.

The CDR3 region is CASNPRDRGLANYGYTF. The DNA of the CDR3 is TGTGCCAGTAATCCCCGCGACAGGGGGCTCGCGAACTATGGCTACACCTTC. V usage is TRBV19 and J usage is TRBJ1-2; 10 bases match TRBD1. CDR3 size: 17 residues. Looked up from germline, CDR1 is LNHDA and CDR2 is SQIVND (reference sequence). V was clipped by 7 bases and J by 2 bases; unmatched bases: 13.

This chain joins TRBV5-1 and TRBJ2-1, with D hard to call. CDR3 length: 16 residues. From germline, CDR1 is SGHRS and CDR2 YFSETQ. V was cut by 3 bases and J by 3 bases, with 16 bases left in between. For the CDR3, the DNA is TGCGCCAGCAGCTGGGCTTTGACCGGAAACTACAATGAGCAGTTCTTC. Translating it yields CASSWALTGNYNEQFF.

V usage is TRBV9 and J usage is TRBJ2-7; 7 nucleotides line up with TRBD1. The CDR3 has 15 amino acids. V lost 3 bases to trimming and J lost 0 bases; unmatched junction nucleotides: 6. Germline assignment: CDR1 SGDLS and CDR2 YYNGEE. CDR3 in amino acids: CASSGEDRTSYEQYF. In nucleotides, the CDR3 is TGTGCCAGCAGCGGAGAGGACAGGACCTCCTACGAGCAGTACTTC.

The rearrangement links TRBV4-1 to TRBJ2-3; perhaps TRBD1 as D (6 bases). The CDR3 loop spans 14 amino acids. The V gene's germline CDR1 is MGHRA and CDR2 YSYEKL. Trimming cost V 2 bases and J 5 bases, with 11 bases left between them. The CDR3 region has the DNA TGCGCCAGCAGCCAAAGATTCAGGGGAGATACGCAGTATTTT. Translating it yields CASSQRFRGDTQYF.

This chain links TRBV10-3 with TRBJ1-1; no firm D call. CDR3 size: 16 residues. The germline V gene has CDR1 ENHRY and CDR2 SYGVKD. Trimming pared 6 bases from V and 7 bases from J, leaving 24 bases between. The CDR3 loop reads CAIRDLSTTNRREAFF. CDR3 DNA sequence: TGTGCCATCAGAGATCTATCGACGACCAACAGACGTGAAGCTTTCTTT.

For the CDR3, the DNA is TGTGCCAGCAGCCCGAGCGGGAATGAGCAGTTCTTC. As protein: CASSPSGNEQFF. V and J are TRBV7-3 and TRBJ2-1; possibly TRBD2 for D (6 bases). This CDR3 comprises 12 residues. V gave up 5 bases and J gave up 7 bases, with 9 bases separating them. Germline lookup yields CDR1 SGHTA and CDR2 FQGTGA.

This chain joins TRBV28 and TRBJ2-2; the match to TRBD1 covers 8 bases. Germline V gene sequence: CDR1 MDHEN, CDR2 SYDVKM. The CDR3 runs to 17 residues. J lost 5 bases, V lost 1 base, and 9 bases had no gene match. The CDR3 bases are TGTGCCAGCAGTTTATTTTTACAGGACAGGGAGACCGGGGAGCTGTTTTTT. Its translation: CASSLFLQDRETGELFF.